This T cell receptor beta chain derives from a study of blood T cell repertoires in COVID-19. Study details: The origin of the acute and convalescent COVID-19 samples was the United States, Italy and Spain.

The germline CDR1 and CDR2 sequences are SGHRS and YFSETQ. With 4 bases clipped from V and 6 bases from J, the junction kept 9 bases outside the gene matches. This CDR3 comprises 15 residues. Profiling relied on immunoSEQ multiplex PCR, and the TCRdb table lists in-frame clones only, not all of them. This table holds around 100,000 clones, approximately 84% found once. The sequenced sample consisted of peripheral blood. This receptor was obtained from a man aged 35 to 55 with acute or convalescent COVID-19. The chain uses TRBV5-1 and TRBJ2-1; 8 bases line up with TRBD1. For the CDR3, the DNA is TGCGCCAGCAGCCCCCGGACAGGGCGGACCAATGAGCAGTTCTTC. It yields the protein CASSPRTGRTNEQFF.